One sample yielded the 3 T cell receptor beta chains listed below, sequenced in a study of monozygotic twins with inflammatory bowel disease. After re-calling the 5' RACE reads, TCRdb lists one entry per CDR3 protein, DNA absent. Listed are 80,000 or so distinct CDR3 sequences; less than 8% falls within the top ten. Sequences were obtained from blood. These receptors all stem from a human donor with ulcerative colitis or Crohn's disease, or a healthy co-twin of an affected twin (not recorded which).

The J gene is TRBJ2-5, the V gene TRBV18. This CDR3 contains 15 residues. Germline lookup yields CDR1 KGHSH and CDR2 LQKENI. The CDR3 region is CASSRSWAAQETQYF.

The rearrangement links TRBV12-3 or TRBV12-4 to TRBJ2-5; TCRdb names TRBD1, which stays unverified in the absence of DNA. This CDR3 is built from 15 residues. The CDR3 region is CASSTLRDSKETQYF.

J is TRBJ1-5 and V is TRBV12-3 or TRBV12-4; the TRBD1 assignment by TCRdb is unverifiable without DNA. This CDR3 comprises 15 residues. The CDR3 sequence: CASRKTGTAIQPQHF.